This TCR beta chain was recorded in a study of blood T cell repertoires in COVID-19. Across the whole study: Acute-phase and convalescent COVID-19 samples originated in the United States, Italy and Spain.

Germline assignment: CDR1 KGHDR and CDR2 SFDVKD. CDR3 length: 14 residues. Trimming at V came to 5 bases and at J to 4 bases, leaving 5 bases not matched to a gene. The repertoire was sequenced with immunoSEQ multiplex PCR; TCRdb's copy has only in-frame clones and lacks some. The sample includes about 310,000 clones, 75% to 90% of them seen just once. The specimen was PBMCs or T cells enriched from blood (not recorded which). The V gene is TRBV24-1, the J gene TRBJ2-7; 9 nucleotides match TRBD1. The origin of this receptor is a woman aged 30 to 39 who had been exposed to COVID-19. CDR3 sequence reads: CATSGTGDGYEQYF. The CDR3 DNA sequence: TGTGCCACCAGTGGGACAGGGGACGGATACGAGCAGTACTTC.